These 5 T cell receptor beta chains originate from one sample sequenced in a study of OX40 agonist ivuxolimab in advanced cancers. Sequenced by immunoSEQ multiplex PCR; TCRdb stores in-frame clones only, minus some. This table has about 48,000 clones, about 90% appearing once. Sequencing was performed on CD4+ or CD8+ T cells sorted from blood, taken in a trial of the OX40 agonist ivuxolimab. The receptors stem from an adult with an advanced solid tumor such as melanoma, head and neck, liver or kidney cancer.

The chain joins TRBV10-1 to TRBJ2-1; the match to TRBD2 covers 8 bases. Losses at the gene ends were 0 bases for V and 6 bases for J; bases not matched to a gene: 1. CDR1 is WNHNN, CDR2 SYGVQD, per germline (reference sequence). CDR3 length: 14 amino acids. The CDR3 loop is CASSESGTSNEQFF. CDR3 nucleotide sequence: TGCGCCAGCAGTGAGTCCGGGACTAGCAATGAGCAGTTCTTC.

The rearrangement uses TRBV27 and TRBJ1-4; no definite D call. Trimming pared 4 bases from V and 3 bases from J, leaving 12 bases between. The CDR3 consists of 15 residues. Per the germline V gene, CDR1 is MNHEY and CDR2 is SMNVEV (reference sequence). The CDR3 nucleotides are TGTGCCAGCAGTTCGTTTAGGGCTTCTAATGAAAAACTGTTTTTT. The encoded protein is CASSSFRASNEKLFF.

This chain uses TRBV5-5 with TRBJ2-7, with 7 nucleotides matching TRBD1. The CDR3 runs 12 residues. Trimming took 1 base from V and 6 from J; bases not matched to a gene: 1. Germline CDR1 reads SGHKS; CDR2 reads YYEKEE (reference sequence). The CDR3 nucleotides read TGTGCCAGCAGCTTGACAGGGGCCGAGCAGTACTTC. This sequence encodes CASSLTGAEQYF.

The V call is TRBV11-2, the J call TRBJ2-1; 9 nucleotides match TRBD2. In germline, CDR1 is SGHAT, CDR2 FQNNGV. The V gene end was trimmed by 5 bases and the J gene end by 6 bases; junction bases not matched to a gene: 5. The CDR3 has 14 amino acids. The CDR3 loop is CASSPAGGINEQFF. DNA of the CDR3: TGTGCCAGCAGCCCAGCGGGGGGCATCAATGAGCAGTTCTTC. Looking up the rest from reference TRBV11-2 and TRBJ2-1 gives the full variable domain: EAGVAQSPRYKIIEKRQSVAFWCNPISGHATLYWYQQILGQGPKLLIQFQNNGVVDDSQLPKDRFSAERLKGVDSTLKIQPAKLEDSAVYLCASSPAGGINEQFFGPGTRLTVL.

This clone has a handful of counts. The rearrangement uses TRBV2 and TRBJ1-3, with D unclear. CDR1 and CDR2 (germline): SNHLY, FYNNEI. Trimming pared 5 bases from V and 5 bases from J, leaving 7 bases between. This CDR3 has 12 residues. This CDR3 reads CASSIDRNTIYF. The CDR3 nucleotides read TGTGCCAGCAGTATTGACAGAAACACCATATATTTT.